This entry lists 11 T cell receptor beta chains sequenced from one sample in a study of blood T cell repertoires in COVID-19. The table came from immunoSEQ multiplex PCR; TCRdb's copy has only in-frame clones and leaves some out. The sample includes around 200,000 clones, roughly 88% of them seen just once. The sequencing sample was made of peripheral blood. The receptors were gathered from a woman between 35 and 50 years old with COVID-19, enrolled during active disease.

As DNA, the CDR3 is TGTGCCAGTAGTGTCCCAGGGTCAGGGCAGCCCCAGCATTTT. Its protein is CASSVPGSGQPQHF. The V gene is TRBV19, the J gene TRBJ1-5; TRBD1 is a possible D gene (5 bases). With 5 bases removed from V and 7 bases from J, the gap between germline ends came to 15 bases. Germline V gene sequence: CDR1 LNHDA, CDR2 SQIVND (reference sequence). This CDR3 is built from 14 residues. The entire variable domain, with the rest obtained from reference TRBV19 and TRBJ1-5, is as follows: DGGITQSPKYLFRKEGQNVTLSCEQNLNHDAMYWYRQDPGQGLRLIYYSQIVNDFQKGDIAEGYSVSREKKESFPLTVTSAQKNPTAFYLCASSVPGSGQPQHFGDGTRLSIL.

This sequence joins TRBV4-1 and TRBJ1-2; tentative D call: TRBD1 (5 bases). The length of the CDR3 is 14 residues. V lost 8 bases and J lost 4, with 17 bases in between. CDR1 is MGHRA, CDR2 YSYEKL, per germline. The CDR3 nucleotides are TGCGCCAGCGGAGTCGGGCAGGGTAGCTATGGCTACACCTTC. This translates into CASGVGQGSYGYTF.

This clone was recorded a few times. This sequence joins TRBV9 and TRBJ2-3; D gene unclear. Germline values: CDR1 SGDLS, CDR2 YYNGEE. Trimming stripped 0 bases from V and 2 bases from J, with 7 bases between. This CDR3 is built from 14 residues. CDR3 in amino acids: CASSVGGNTDTQYF. The DNA of the CDR3 is TGTGCCAGCAGCGTAGGCGGAAACACAGATACGCAGTATTTT.

The chain joins TRBV27 to TRBJ1-2; 7 nucleotides agree with TRBD1. This CDR3 comprises 13 residues. CDR1 is MNHEY and CDR2 is SMNVEV in the germline V gene (reference sequence). V lost 2 bases, J lost 7 bases, and 4 bases stayed unmatched. CDR3 in amino acids: CASSLTGDAGYTF. As DNA, the CDR3 is TGTGCCAGCAGTTTAACAGGGGACGCTGGCTACACCTTC.

This clone has at least ten counts. V is TRBV7-9 and J is TRBJ1-2; 7 bases fit TRBD1. J lost 7 bases, V lost 5 bases, and 10 bases had no gene match. CDR1 and CDR2 from the germline V gene are SEHNR and FQNEAQ (reference sequence). CDR3 size: 14 residues. This chain's CDR3 is CASSPLGGSAGYTF. CDR3 coding DNA: TGTGCCAGCAGCCCTTTAGGGGGCAGCGCTGGCTACACCTTC.

The chain combines TRBV11-3 with TRBJ1-4; D not resolved. Germline loops: CDR1 SGHNT, CDR2 YENEEA. The CDR3 has 13 amino acids. Trimming cost V 1 base and J 10 bases, with 10 bases left between them. CDR3 in amino acids: CASSLGHGGKLFF. CDR3 bases: TGTGCCAGCAGCTTAGGGCATGGAGGAAAACTGTTTTTT.

The gene calls are TRBV11-1 and TRBJ1-2; 8 bases line up with TRBD1. Germline V gives CDR1 SGHAT, CDR2 FQDESV (reference sequence). The CDR3 sequence is 16 residues long. J was trimmed by 8 bases and V by 2 bases; bases with no gene match: 13. DNA of the CDR3: TGTGCCAGCAGCTTACGGCCGGACAGGGCGAGGAGAGGCTACACCTTC. This codes for CASSLRPDRARRGYTF. The full variable domain, with the rest looked up from reference TRBV11-1 and TRBJ1-2, is EAEVAQSPRYKITEKSQAVAFWCDPISGHATLYWYRQILGQGPELLVQFQDESVVDDSQLPKDRFSAERLKGVDSTLKIQPAELGDSAMYLCASSLRPDRARRGYTFGSGTRLTVV.

This chain uses TRBV5-1 with TRBJ2-1, with D perhaps matching TRBD2 (6 bases). V was shortened by 4 bases and J by 8 bases, with 25 bases between the two germline ends. Germline CDR1 reads SGHRS; CDR2 reads YFSETQ. This CDR3 region has 17 residues. DNA of the CDR3: TGCGCCAGCAGCCCCTCAACGGGAGCTAGCAGTCGGTATGAGCAGTTCTTC. Protein product: CASSPSTGASSRYEQFF. Combining the CDR3 with reference TRBV5-1 and TRBJ2-1 gives the whole variable domain KAGVTQTPRYLIKTRGQQVTLSCSPISGHRSVSWYQQTPGQGLQFLFEYFSETQRNKGNFPGRFSGRQFSNSRSEMNVSTLELGDSALYLCASSPSTGASSRYEQFFGPGTRLTVL.

V gene TRBV7-2 combines with J gene TRBJ2-3; the match to TRBD2 covers 16 bases. Germline V gene sequence: CDR1 SGHTA, CDR2 FQGNSA. The CDR3 sequence is 19 residues long. Unmatched junction bases numbered 8, after V lost 5 bases and J lost 0 bases. This CDR3 reads CASSRYGTSGRGSTDTQYF. CDR3 in DNA: TGTGCCAGCAGCCGGTACGGGACTAGCGGGAGGGGGAGCACAGATACGCAGTATTTT. The variable domain in full, completed from reference TRBV7-2 and TRBJ2-3, reads GAGVSQSPSNKVTEKGKDVELRCDPISGHTALYWYRQSLGQGLEFLIYFQGNSAPDKSGLPSDRFSAERTGGSVSTLTIQRTQQEDSAVYLCASSRYGTSGRGSTDTQYFGPGTRLTVL.

This rearrangement joins TRBV24-1 to TRBJ2-5, with 7 bases lining up with TRBD2. The CDR3 is 14 residues long. The germline V gene has CDR1 KGHDR and CDR2 SFDVKD. The junction had 0 bases not matched to a gene; V was cut back by 0 bases and J by 3 bases. CDR3 amino acids: CATSDLSGEETQYF. As DNA, the CDR3 is TGTGCCACCAGTGATTTGAGCGGGGAAGAGACCCAGTACTTC.

This chain links TRBV3-1 (or the pseudogene TRBV3-2) with TRBJ1-2; 10 positions match TRBD1. Per the germline V gene, CDR1 is LGHDT and CDR2 is YNNKEL (reference sequence). The length of the CDR3 is 15 residues. J was trimmed by 9 bases and V by 4 bases; bases with no gene match: 11. This chain's CDR3 is CASSRGMTGGGSYTF. CDR3 coding DNA: TGTGCCAGCAGCCGGGGGATGACAGGGGGCGGGAGCTACACCTTC.